Listed below are T cell receptor beta chains from one sample, sequenced in a study of cytomegalovirus exposure and HLA in healthy donors. Sequencing used immunoSEQ multiplex PCR; TCRdb keeps in-frame clones, though not all of them. The sample contains 100,000 to 150,000 clones, 65% to 75% of which appear only once. The source material was PBMCs. These receptors all come from a woman aged 50 to 60 in good health and CMV-seropositive. Both conserved end residues are part of each CDR3. D genes are given only for firm matches. Only part of the rows carry a size: once, few, many, or a class if the clone is expanded.

CASNIPGTNQPQHF | TGTGCCAGTAATATACCAGGGACTAATCAGCCCCAGCATTTT | TRBJ1-5 | TRBV19 | NA | NA
CASSLAQSRETQYF | TGTGCCAGCAGCTTAGCGCAGTCAAGAGAGACCCAGTACTTC | TRBJ2-5 | TRBV7-2 | NA | NA
CAISESLGELFF | TGTGCCATCAGTGAGTCTCTCGGGGAGCTGTTTTTT | TRBJ2-2 | TRBV10-3 | NA | NA
CASSLVAGMNTEAFF | TGTGCCAGCAGCTTAGTTGCGGGGATGAACACTGAAGCTTTCTTT | TRBJ1-1 | TRBV13 | NA | few
CASSSGQAVHEQYF | TGCGCCAGCAGCTCCGGACAGGCCGTACACGAGCAGTACTTC | TRBJ2-7 | TRBV5-1 | TRBD1 | few
CASSQGAQPQHF | TGTGCCAGCAGTCAGGGGGCACAGCCCCAGCATTTT | TRBJ1-5 | TRBV25-1 | TRBD1 | NA
CASSYPGTGVEDYGYTF | TGTGCCAGCAGCTACCCCGGGACAGGGGTTGAGGACTATGGCTACACCTTC | TRBJ1-2 | TRBV5-4 | TRBD1 | once
CASSKGSGGGNQPQHF | TGTGCCAGCAGCAAAGGGTCAGGGGGCGGCAATCAGCCCCAGCATTTT | TRBJ1-5 | TRBV21-1 | NA | once
CASSPRARTGGPFNEQFF | TGTGCCAGCAGCCCGAGGGCTCGCACCGGGGGTCCGTTCAATGAGCAGTTCTTC | TRBJ2-1 | TRBV7-2 | NA | NA
CASSLARGTGELFF | TGTGCCAGCAGCTTAGCGCGGGGGACCGGGGAGCTGTTTTTT | TRBJ2-2 | TRBV7-2 | TRBD2 | once
CASRLDNAHGYTF | TGTGCCAGCCGCTTAGATAACGCCCATGGCTACACCTTC | TRBJ1-2 | TRBV6-1 | NA | few
CASSIMDRQGTEAFF | TGTGCCAGCAGCATAATGGACAGGCAGGGCACTGAAGCTTTCTTT | TRBJ1-1 | TRBV11-1 | TRBD1 | once
CAWSSPGSVNSPLHF | TGTGCCTGGAGTTCCCCGGGATCCGTTAATTCACCCCTCCACTTT | TRBJ1-6 | TRBV30 | NA | NA
CATSRGGSGGAGRATQYF | TGTGCCACCAGCAGAGGAGGCAGCGGGGGGGCCGGGAGAGCGACCCAGTACTTC | TRBJ2-5 | TRBV15 | TRBD2 | NA
CASSVDRSTNEKLFF | TGTGCCAGCAGCGTGGACAGGTCGACTAATGAAAAACTGTTTTTT | TRBJ1-4 | TRBV7-9 | TRBD1 | NA
CASSPNSGGRDEQFF | TGTGCCAGCAGCCCAAACTCCGGAGGGCGCGATGAGCAGTTCTTC | TRBJ2-1 | TRBV7-2 | NA | NA
CASSSGTEAFF | TGTGCCAGCAGTTCGGGCACTGAAGCTTTCTTT | TRBJ1-1 | TRBV6-6 | NA | few
CASSLSPGTIYEQYF | TGTGCCAGCAGCCTATCCCCCGGGACAATCTACGAGCAGTACTTC | TRBJ2-7 | TRBV7-2 | NA | NA
CASSQEAGQSPLHF | TGCGCCAGCAGCCAAGAGGCAGGGCAATCACCCCTCCACTTT | TRBJ1-6 | TRBV4-1 | NA | NA
CASRRRGNTNEKLFF | TGTGCCAGTAGACGCAGGGGAAATACTAATGAAAAACTGTTTTTT | TRBJ1-4 | TRBV19 | NA | few
CASSQGRARRLVTEAFF | TGCGCCAGCAGCCAAGGCAGGGCGCGTCGATTGGTCACTGAAGCTTTCTTT | TRBJ1-1 | TRBV4-1 | NA | few
CASRQFQETQYF | TGTGCCAGCAGACAATTTCAAGAGACCCAGTACTTC | TRBJ2-5 | TRBV6-1 | NA | once
CASSPEDSSGVYGYTF | TGTGCCAGCTCACCCGAGGACAGCTCGGGCGTCTATGGCTACACCTTC | TRBJ1-2 | TRBV18 | NA | few
CASSVNLAGEETQYF | TGTGCCAGCAGCGTAAACTTAGCCGGAGAAGAGACCCAGTACTTC | TRBJ2-5 | TRBV9 | NA | NA
CASSIWTGRSGANVLTF | TGTGCCAGTAGTATATGGACAGGGCGCTCTGGGGCCAACGTCCTGACTTTC | TRBJ2-6 | TRBV19 | TRBD1 | NA
CASSLFSDRGDDNEQFF | TGTGCCAGCAGCTTATTCTCGGACAGGGGAGACGATAATGAGCAGTTCTTC | TRBJ2-1 | TRBV11-3 | TRBD1 | NA
CASSFPGGQYF | TGTGCCAGCAGTTTCCCCGGGGGACAGTACTTC | TRBJ2-7 | TRBV27 | NA | NA
CASSQGSGGSSTDTQYF | TGTGCCAGCAGCCAAGGATCGGGGGGGTCTAGCACAGATACGCAGTATTTT | TRBJ2-3 | TRBV4-2 | TRBD2 | NA
CASRAEITDTQYF | TGTGCCAGCAGAGCGGAGATCACAGATACGCAGTATTTT | TRBJ2-3 | TRBV6-1 | NA | NA
CASLGTSGSTDTQYF | TGCGCCAGCCTAGGGACTTCCGGAAGCACAGATACGCAGTATTTT | TRBJ2-3 | TRBV5-1 | NA | NA
CASSSVFGNQPQHF | TGTGCCAGCAGTTCGGTCTTCGGCAATCAGCCCCAGCATTTT | TRBJ1-5 | TRBV2 | NA | NA
CASSTAPGGGYGYTF | TGTGCCAGCAGCACCGCCCCGGGAGGGGGCTATGGCTACACCTTC | TRBJ1-2 | TRBV9 | NA | NA
CASSFRTGDYEQYF | TGTGCCAGCAGCTTTCGGACAGGAGACTACGAGCAGTACTTC | TRBJ2-7 | TRBV7-8 | TRBD1 | NA
CASSPQGALSTEAFF | TGTGCCAGCAGCCCGCAGGGGGCCCTAAGTACTGAAGCTTTCTTT | TRBJ1-1 | TRBV7-3 | TRBD1 | NA
CASSEALKGLGTDTQYF | TGTGCCAGCAGTGAAGCGCTTAAGGGGTTGGGCACAGATACGCAGTATTTT | TRBJ2-3 | TRBV2 | NA | few
CASSPTPPGQGNEKLFF | TGTGCCAGTAGTCCCACTCCACCGGGACAGGGCAATGAAAAACTGTTTTTT | TRBJ1-4 | TRBV19 | TRBD1 | few
CASSLVSGGSSYNEQFF | TGTGCCAGCAGCTTAGTTTCAGGGGGGAGCTCCTACAATGAGCAGTTCTTC | TRBJ2-1 | TRBV7-6 | NA | NA